This entry describes one T cell receptor beta chain. The antigen remains undetermined. Additional DNA sequences in this sample encode the identical CDR3. The repertoire was sequenced with immunoSEQ multiplex PCR; TCRdb's copy has only in-frame clones and lacks some. The table lists approximately 96,000 clones, 85% to 95% of them singletons, with around a tenth in the top ten. Analysis merged second doses at about 4 or about 12 weeks. This sample was taken from a study of T cell responses to AZD1222 COVID-19 vaccine. Notes on the study in general: Donors were chiefly white British, with a greater number of females, and clonal diversity was perhaps underestimated.

Trimming took off 0 bases at V and 6 bases at J, with 5 bases between the two ends. There are 12 residues in the CDR3. Germline V gene data show CDR1 as SGHRS and CDR2 as YFSETQ. The rearrangement joins TRBV5-1 to TRBJ2-3; D is unresolved. The source was peripheral blood, collected 28 days after the second AZD1222 dose. This TCR was sampled from an adult who received the AZD1222 COVID-19 vaccine. Here the CDR3 reads CASSLAGDTQYF. Here the CDR3 DNA reads TGCGCCAGCAGCTTGGCTGGGGATACGCAGTATTTT.